This T cell receptor (beta chain) was found in a study of T cell responses to AZD1222 COVID-19 vaccine. J lost 4 bases, V lost 0 bases, and 3 bases had no gene match. The germline V gene encodes CDR1 MGHRA and CDR2 YSYEKL. This CDR3 comprises 16 residues. Method: immunoSEQ multiplex PCR; TCRdb's copy keeps in-frame clones and lacks some. Of around 150,000 clones in the sample, 80% to 95% were seen once. The TCR was taken from an adult who received the AZD1222 COVID-19 vaccine. The starting material was peripheral blood, obtained 28 days after the second AZD1222 dose. The chain uses TRBV4-1 and TRBJ2-5; 12 nucleotides match TRBD1. The CDR3 sequence: CASSQDGTGGAETQYF. Here the CDR3 DNA reads TGCGCCAGCAGCCAAGACGGGACAGGGGGCGCAGAGACCCAGTACTTC.